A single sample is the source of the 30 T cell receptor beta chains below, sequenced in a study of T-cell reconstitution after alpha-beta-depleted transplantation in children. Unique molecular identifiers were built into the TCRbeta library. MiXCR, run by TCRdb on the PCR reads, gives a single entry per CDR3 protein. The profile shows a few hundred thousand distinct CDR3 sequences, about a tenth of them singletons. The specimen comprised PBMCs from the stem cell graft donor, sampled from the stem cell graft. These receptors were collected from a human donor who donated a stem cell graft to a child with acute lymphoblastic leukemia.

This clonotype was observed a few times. CDR3 bases: TGTGCCAGCAGCTTAGGGCAGAATCCCTACGAGCAGTACTTC. Translation gives CASSLGQNPYEQYF. The chain uses TRBV7-9 and TRBJ2-7; D unclear. CDR1 SEHNR and CDR2 FQNEAQ come from the germline V gene (reference sequence). The CDR3 has 14 residues. With 1 base removed from V and 2 bases from J, the gap between germline ends came to 9 bases.

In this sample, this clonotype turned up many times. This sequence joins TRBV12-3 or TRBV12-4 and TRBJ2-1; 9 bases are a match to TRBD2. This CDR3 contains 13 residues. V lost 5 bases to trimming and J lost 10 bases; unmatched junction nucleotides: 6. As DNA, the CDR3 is TGTGCCAGCAGTGCCGGGACTAGCCTAGAGCAGTTCTTC. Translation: CASSAGTSLEQFF.

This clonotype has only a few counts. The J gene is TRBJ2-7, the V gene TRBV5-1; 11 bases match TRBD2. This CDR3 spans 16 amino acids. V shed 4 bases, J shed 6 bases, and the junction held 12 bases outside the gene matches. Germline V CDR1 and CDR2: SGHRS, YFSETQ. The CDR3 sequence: CASSEIAGGDRIEQYF. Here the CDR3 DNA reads TGCGCCAGCAGCGAAATAGCGGGGGGGGATCGGATCGAGCAGTACTTC.

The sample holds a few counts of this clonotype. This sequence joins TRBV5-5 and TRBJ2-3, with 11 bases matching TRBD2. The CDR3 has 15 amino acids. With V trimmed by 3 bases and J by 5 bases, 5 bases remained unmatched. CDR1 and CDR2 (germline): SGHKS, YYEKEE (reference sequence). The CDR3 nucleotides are TGTGCCAGCAGCTATGCTAGCGGGAGGCAAGATACGCAGTATTTT. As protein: CASSYASGRQDTQYF.

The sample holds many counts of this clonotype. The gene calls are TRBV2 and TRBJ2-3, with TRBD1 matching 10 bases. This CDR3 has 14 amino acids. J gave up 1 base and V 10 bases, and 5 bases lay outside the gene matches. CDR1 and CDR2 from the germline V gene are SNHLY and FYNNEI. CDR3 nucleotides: TGTGCCACGGCCGGGACAGGGGGCACAGATACGCAGTATTTT. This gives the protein CATAGTGGTDTQYF.

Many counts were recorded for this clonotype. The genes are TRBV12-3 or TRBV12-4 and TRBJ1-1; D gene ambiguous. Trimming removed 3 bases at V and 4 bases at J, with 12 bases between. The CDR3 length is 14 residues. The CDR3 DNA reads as TGTGCCAGCAGTTTTTACTCGGGCCCCACTGAAGCTTTCTTT. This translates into CASSFYSGPTEAFF.

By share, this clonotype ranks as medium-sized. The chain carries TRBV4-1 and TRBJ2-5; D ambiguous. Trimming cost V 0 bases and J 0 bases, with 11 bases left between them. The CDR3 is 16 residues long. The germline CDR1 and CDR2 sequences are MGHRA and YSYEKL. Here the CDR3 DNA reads TGCGCCAGCAGCCAAGATTCAAGGGCAGACCAAGAGACCCAGTACTTC. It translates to CASSQDSRADQETQYF.

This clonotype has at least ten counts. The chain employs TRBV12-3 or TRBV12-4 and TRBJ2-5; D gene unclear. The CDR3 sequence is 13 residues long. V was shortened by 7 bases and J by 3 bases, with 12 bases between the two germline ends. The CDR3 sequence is CASNPDLEETQYF. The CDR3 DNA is TGTGCCAGCAACCCGGACCTAGAAGAGACCCAGTACTTC.

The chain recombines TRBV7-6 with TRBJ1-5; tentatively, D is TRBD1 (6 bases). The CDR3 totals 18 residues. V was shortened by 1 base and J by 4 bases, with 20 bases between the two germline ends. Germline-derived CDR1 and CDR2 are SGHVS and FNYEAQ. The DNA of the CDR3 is TGTGCCAGCAGCTTAGATGTATCCCTAGACAGGAAAAATCAGCCCCAGCATTTT. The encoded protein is CASSLDVSLDRKNQPQHF.

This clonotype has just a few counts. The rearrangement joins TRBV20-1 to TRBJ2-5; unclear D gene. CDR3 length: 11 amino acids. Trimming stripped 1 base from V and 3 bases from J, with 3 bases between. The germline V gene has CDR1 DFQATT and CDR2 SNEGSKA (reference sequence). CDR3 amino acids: CSARVEETQYF. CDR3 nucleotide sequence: TGCAGTGCTAGAGTCGAAGAGACCCAGTACTTC.

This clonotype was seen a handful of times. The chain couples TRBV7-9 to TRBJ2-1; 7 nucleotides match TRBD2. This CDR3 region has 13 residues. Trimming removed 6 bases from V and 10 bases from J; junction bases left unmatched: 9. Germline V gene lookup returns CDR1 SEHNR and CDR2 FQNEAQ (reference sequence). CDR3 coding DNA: TGTGCCAGCAGTTCGTTCCTAGCGGAAGAGCAGTTCTTC. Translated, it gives CASSSFLAEEQFF.

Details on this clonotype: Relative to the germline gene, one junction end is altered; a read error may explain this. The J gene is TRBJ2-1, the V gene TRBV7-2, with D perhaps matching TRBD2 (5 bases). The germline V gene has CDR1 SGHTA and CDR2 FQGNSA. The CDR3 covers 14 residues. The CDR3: CASSPISNRESPLF. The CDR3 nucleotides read TGTGCCAGCAGCCCAATCTCGAACCGGGAAAGTCCGCTCTTC. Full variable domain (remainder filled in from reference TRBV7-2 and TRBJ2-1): GAGVSQSPSNKVTEKGKDVELRCDPISGHTALYWYRQSLGQGLEFLIYFQGNSAPDKSGLPSDRFSAERTGGSVSTLTIQRTQQEDSAVYLCASSPISNRESPLFGPGTRLTVL.

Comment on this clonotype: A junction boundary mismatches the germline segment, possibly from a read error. CDR3 in amino acids: CASSNGNLGRGTGDLFF. The CDR3 DNA reads as TGTGCCAGCAGCAACGGGAACCTCGGGAGAGGCACCGGGGACCTGTTTTTT. This chain joins TRBV7-9 and TRBJ2-2; perhaps TRBD2 as D (6 bases). The length of the CDR3 is 17 residues. In germline, CDR1 is SEHNR, CDR2 FQNEAQ (reference sequence).

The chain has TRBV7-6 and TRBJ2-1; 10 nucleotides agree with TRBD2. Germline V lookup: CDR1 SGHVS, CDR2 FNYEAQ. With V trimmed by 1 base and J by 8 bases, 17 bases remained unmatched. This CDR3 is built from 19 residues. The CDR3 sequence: CASSLVGPPGLAGAYEQFF. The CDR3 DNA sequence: TGTGCCAGCAGCTTAGTCGGGCCACCCGGCCTAGCGGGAGCCTATGAGCAGTTCTTC.

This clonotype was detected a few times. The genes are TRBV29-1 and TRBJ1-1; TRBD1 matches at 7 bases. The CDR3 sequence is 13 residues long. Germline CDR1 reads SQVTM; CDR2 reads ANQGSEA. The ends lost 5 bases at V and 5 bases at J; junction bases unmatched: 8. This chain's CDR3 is CSVTTGLGTEAFF. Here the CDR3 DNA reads TGCAGCGTTACGACAGGGCTGGGGACTGAAGCTTTCTTT.

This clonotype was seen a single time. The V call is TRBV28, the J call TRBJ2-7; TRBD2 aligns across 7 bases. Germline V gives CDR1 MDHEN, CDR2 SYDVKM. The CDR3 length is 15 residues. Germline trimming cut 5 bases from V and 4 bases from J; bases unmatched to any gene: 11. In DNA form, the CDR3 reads TGTGCCAGCAGTCCTCGGGGAGCGGGAAGGTACGAGCAGTACTTC. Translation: CASSPRGAGRYEQYF.

The CDR3: CASGLVFGEQFF. CDR3 nucleotides: TGTGCTAGTGGTTTGGTATTCGGTGAGCAGTTCTTC. The rearrangement uses TRBV12-5 and TRBJ2-1; D not certain. V was clipped by 0 bases and J by 9 bases, with 6 bases between them. Per germline, CDR1 LGHNT and CDR2 FRNRAP. CDR3 size: 12 residues.

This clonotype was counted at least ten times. The CDR3 bases are TGTGCCAGCAGCTTGTCCTCTAGCAATCAGCCCCAGCATTTT. It translates to CASSLSSSNQPQHF. This sequence joins TRBV5-6 and TRBJ1-5; no reliable D call. Trimming cost V 1 base and J 0 bases, with 5 bases left between them. The CDR3 extends over 14 amino acids. In germline, CDR1 is SGHDT, CDR2 YYEEEE.

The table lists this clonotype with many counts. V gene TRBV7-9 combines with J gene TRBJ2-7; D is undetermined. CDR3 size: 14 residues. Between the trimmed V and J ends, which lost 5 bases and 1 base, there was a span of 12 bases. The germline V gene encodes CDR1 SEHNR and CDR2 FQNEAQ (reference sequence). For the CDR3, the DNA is TGTGCCAGCAGCCCCTCTTCCTCATCCTACGAGCAGTACTTC. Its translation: CASSPSSSSYEQYF.

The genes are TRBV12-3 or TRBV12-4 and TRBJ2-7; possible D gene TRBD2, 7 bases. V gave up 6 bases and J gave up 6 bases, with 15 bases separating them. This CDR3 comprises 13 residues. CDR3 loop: CASSPGGRGEQYF. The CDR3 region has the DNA TGTGCCAGCAGCCCCGGGGGGCGAGGCGAGCAGTACTTC.

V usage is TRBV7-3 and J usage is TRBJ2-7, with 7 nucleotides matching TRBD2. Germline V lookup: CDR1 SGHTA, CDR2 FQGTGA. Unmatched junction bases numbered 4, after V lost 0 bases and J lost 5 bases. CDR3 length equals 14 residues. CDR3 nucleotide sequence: TGTGCCAGCAGCTTAACCTCTAGCGGTGACGAGCAGTACTTC. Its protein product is CASSLTSSGDEQYF.

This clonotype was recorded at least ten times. The CDR3 loop reads CASSNRGSTDTQYF. CDR3 nucleotides: TGTGCCAGCAGCAATCGGGGGAGCACAGATACGCAGTATTTT. V gene TRBV7-2 combines with J gene TRBJ2-3; a weak D match, TRBD2 (6 bases). The CDR3 is made up of 14 amino acids. The germline V and J ends were trimmed by 5 bases and 0 bases, with 9 bases remaining between them. Germline lookup yields CDR1 SGHTA and CDR2 FQGNSA.

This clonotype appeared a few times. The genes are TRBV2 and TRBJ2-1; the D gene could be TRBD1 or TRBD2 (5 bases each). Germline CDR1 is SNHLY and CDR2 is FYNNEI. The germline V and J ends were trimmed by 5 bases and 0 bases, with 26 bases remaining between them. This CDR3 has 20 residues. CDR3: CASSRGGPSSSESSYNEQFF. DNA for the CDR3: TGTGCCAGCAGTAGGGGCGGACCGAGCAGTAGCGAGAGCTCCTACAATGAGCAGTTCTTC.

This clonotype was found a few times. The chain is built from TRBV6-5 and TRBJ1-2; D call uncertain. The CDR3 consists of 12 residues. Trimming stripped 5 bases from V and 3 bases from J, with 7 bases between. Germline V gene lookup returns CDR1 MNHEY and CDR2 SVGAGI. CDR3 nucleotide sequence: TGTGCCAGCAGTCGGGGTCACTATGGCTACACCTTC. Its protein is CASSRGHYGYTF.

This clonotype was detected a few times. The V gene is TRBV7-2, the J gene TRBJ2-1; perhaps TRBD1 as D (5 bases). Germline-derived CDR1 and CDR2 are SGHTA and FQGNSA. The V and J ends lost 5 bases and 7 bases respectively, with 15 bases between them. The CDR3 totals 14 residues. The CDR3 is CASSRARGYNEQFF. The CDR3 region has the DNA TGTGCCAGCAGCCGAGCTAGGGGATATAATGAGCAGTTCTTC.

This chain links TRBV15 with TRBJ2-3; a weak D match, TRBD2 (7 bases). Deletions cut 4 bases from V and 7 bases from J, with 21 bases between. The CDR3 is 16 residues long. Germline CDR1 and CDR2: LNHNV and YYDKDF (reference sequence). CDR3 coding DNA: TGTGCCACCAGCAATCCTCAGCGAGGGGGGGGTAATACGCAGTATTTT. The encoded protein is CATSNPQRGGGNTQYF.

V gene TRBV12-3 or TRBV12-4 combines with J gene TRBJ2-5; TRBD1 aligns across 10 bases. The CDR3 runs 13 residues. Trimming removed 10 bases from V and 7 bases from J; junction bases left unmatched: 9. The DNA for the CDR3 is TGTGCCACCCAGGACAGGGGGGCGGCGACCCAGTACTTC. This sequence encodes CATQDRGAATQYF.

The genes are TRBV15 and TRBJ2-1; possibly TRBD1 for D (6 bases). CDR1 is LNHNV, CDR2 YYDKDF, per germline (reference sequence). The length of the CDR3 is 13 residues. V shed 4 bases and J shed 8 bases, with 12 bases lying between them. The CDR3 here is CATSKDRFHEQFF. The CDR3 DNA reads TGTGCCACCAGCAAAGACAGGTTTCATGAGCAGTTCTTC.

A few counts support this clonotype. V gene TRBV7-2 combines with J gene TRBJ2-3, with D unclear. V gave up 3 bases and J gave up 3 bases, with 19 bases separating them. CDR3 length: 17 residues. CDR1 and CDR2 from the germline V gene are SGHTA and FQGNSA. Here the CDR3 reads CASSFDGDPVITDTQYF. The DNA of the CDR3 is TGTGCCAGCAGCTTCGACGGCGACCCGGTTATTACAGATACGCAGTATTTT.

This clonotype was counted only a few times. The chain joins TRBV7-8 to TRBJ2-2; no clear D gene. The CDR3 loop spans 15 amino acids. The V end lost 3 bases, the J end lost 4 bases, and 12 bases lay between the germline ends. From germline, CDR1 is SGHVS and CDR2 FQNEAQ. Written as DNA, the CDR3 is TGTGCCAGCAGCTTTGTGGGAATGGGCACCGGGGAGCTGTTTTTT. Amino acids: CASSFVGMGTGELFF.